This T cell receptor (beta chain) was found in a study of T cells in Graves' hyperthyroidism and ophthalmopathy. Study-wide background: Peripheral blood specimens were obtained at initial diagnosis, prior to any treatment. Whole-study results and caveats: In the analysis, a 13 V-J model separated ophthalmopathy from stable hyperthyroidism.

The CDR3 loop spans 16 amino acids. The germline gives CDR1 SGHVS, CDR2 FNYEAQ. The V and J ends lost 5 bases and 4 bases, in that order; junction bases with no gene match: 10. This clonotype was counted at least ten times. Its target is unknown. Authors of the study amplified TCR beta CDR3 regions from RNA transcripts. First-round RT-PCR targeting the TCR CDR3 was performed with the HTBI primer set. MiXCR, run by TCRdb on the multiplex PCR reads, gives a single entry per CDR3 protein. The table lists about 330,000 distinct CDR3 sequences, roughly 13% of them singletons. The chain couples TRBV7-6 to TRBJ1-2; 10 positions match TRBD1. What was sequenced was blood. The sequence came from a woman aged 40 to 50 with Graves' ophthalmopathy. The CDR3 spells CASSMQPGQGTYGYTF. The CDR3 DNA sequence: TGTGCCAGCAGCATGCAACCGGGACAGGGGACCTATGGCTACACCTTC.